Listed here are 15 T cell receptor beta chains from one sample, sequenced in a study of blood T cell repertoires in COVID-19. The data were produced by immunoSEQ multiplex PCR, yet TCRdb's version contains in-frame clones alone and is incomplete. The sample yields more than 150,000 clones, over 75% seen once. Source material: peripheral blood. The receptors stem from a woman aged 40 to 50 with acute or convalescent COVID-19.

The chain links TRBV19 to TRBJ2-3; 7 nucleotides line up with TRBD2. The length of the CDR3 is 17 residues. The J segment lost 4 bases and the V segment lost 5 bases, leaving 15 bases of the junction unmatched. Germline V gene lookup returns CDR1 LNHDA and CDR2 SQIVND (reference sequence). CDR3 in amino acids: CASSALLAIFFPDTQYF. The CDR3 DNA is TGTGCCAGTAGTGCGTTACTAGCGATTTTTTTCCCAGATACGCAGTATTTT.

This rearrangement joins TRBV21-1 to TRBJ2-4; TRBD2, as called in the table, went unchecked against the DNA. TRBV21-1 is described as a pseudogene. This CDR3 has 23 amino acids. The CDR3 DNA reads TGTGCCAGCAGCACCGGGACTAGCGGGAAGGGTATGGAGGTTGGGTATGGCAAAAACATTCAGTACTTC. Translated, it gives CASSTGTSGKGMEVGYGKNIQYF.

In its sample, this clone was seen a few times. The chain joins TRBV27 to TRBJ2-1, with TRBD2 as a possible D gene (6 bases). Germline assignment: CDR1 MNHEY and CDR2 SMNVEV (reference sequence). The CDR3 runs 17 residues. Deletions cut 5 bases from V and 0 bases from J, with 17 bases between. CDR3 amino acids: CASSRRGDWSSYNEQFF. The CDR3, as DNA: TGTGCCAGCAGTCGGCGGGGAGACTGGAGCTCCTACAATGAGCAGTTCTTC.

The chain has TRBV9 and TRBJ2-7; 11 bases fit TRBD2. The V gene end was trimmed by 3 bases and the J gene end by 4 bases; junction bases not matched to a gene: 3. This CDR3 region has 14 residues. Germline CDR1 and CDR2: SGDLS and YYNGEE. CDR3 protein: CASSATSGDYEQYF. CDR3 in DNA: TGTGCCAGCAGCGCGACTAGCGGGGATTACGAGCAGTACTTC.

CDR3 in amino acids: CATSASGQAMDTQYF. The CDR3 DNA follows: TGTGCCACCAGTGCTTCGGGACAGGCAATGGATACGCAGTATTTT. This rearrangement joins TRBV24-1 to TRBJ2-3; TRBD1 matches 8 bases. The CDR3 spans 15 residues. Germline lookup yields CDR1 KGHDR and CDR2 SFDVKD. The junction had 9 bases not matched to a gene; V was cut back by 5 bases and J by 6 bases.

The chain carries TRBV2 and TRBJ2-1, with 7 bases aligning to TRBD1. CDR3 length: 15 residues. Trimming removed 5 bases from V and 0 bases from J; junction bases left unmatched: 4. CDR1 and CDR2 (germline): SNHLY, FYNNEI. The CDR3 loop is CASSNRDSSYNEQFF. As DNA, the CDR3 is TGTGCCAGCAGTAACAGGGACAGCTCCTACAATGAGCAGTTCTTC.

The J gene is TRBJ2-7, the V gene TRBV6-2 or TRBV6-3; D remains unclear. V shed 2 bases and J shed 2 bases, with 4 bases lying between them. The V gene's germline CDR1 is MNHEY and CDR2 SVGEGT. This CDR3 spans 12 amino acids. CDR3 residues: CASSYITYEQYF. In nucleotides, the CDR3 is TGTGCCAGCAGTTACATCACCTACGAGCAGTACTTC.

The V and J genes are TRBV14 and TRBJ2-1, with 8 bases lining up with TRBD1. This CDR3 contains 18 residues. Germline lookup yields CDR1 SGHDN and CDR2 FVKESK. V shed 3 bases and J 0 bases; nucleotides not matched to a gene: 10. The DNA of the CDR3 is TGTGCCAGCAGCCAGAGCGCTCGACAGGGGAACTCCTACAATGAGCAGTTCTTC. Residues: CASSQSARQGNSYNEQFF.

The chain is built from TRBV7-2 and TRBJ1-5; 7 nucleotides align to TRBD1. Germline lookup yields CDR1 SGHTA and CDR2 FQGNSA. The CDR3 runs 13 residues. V gave up 5 bases and J gave up 4 bases; unmatched junction bases: 2. CDR3 nucleotide sequence: TGTGCCAGCAGCCCGACAGGGAATCAGCCCCAGCATTTT. Residues: CASSPTGNQPQHF.

The V call is TRBV2, the J call TRBJ1-5; D perhaps matches TRBD1 (6 bases). The CDR3 is 15 residues long. The V gene lost 0 bases and the J gene lost 5 bases, with 11 bases spanning the gap. Germline CDR1 is SNHLY and CDR2 is FYNNEI. Here the CDR3 reads CASSEAGAGYQPQHF. In DNA, the CDR3 is TGTGCCAGCAGTGAAGCGGGGGCAGGGTATCAGCCCCAGCATTTT.

This chain connects TRBV2 to TRBJ1-4, with D perhaps matching TRBD1 (6 bases). CDR3 length: 15 amino acids. Trimming removed 3 bases at V and 5 bases at J, with 13 bases between. CDR1 is SNHLY and CDR2 is FYNNEI in the germline V gene. The DNA of the CDR3 is TGTGCCAGCAGTGAGAACCCAGGGGTGAATGAAAAACTGTTTTTT. Translating gives CASSENPGVNEKLFF.

Remarks on this clone: This same CDR3 is encoded by further DNA sequences in the sample. V and J are TRBV5-1 and TRBJ2-7, with D possibly being TRBD1 (6 bases). From germline, CDR1 is SGHRS and CDR2 YFSETQ. CDR3 length: 13 amino acids. Trimming removed 4 bases at V and 1 base at J, with 9 bases between. As DNA, the CDR3 is TGCGCCAGCAGCACCGACAGGTCCTACGAGCAGTACTTC. This codes for CASSTDRSYEQYF. Full variable domain (remainder filled in from reference TRBV5-1 and TRBJ2-7): KAGVTQTPRYLIKTRGQQVTLSCSPISGHRSVSWYQQTPGQGLQFLFEYFSETQRNKGNFPGRFSGRQFSNSRSEMNVSTLELGDSALYLCASSTDRSYEQYFGPGTRLTVT.

The genes are TRBV9 and TRBJ1-2; TRBD1 is a possible D gene (5 bases). The length of the CDR3 is 15 residues. Germline V gene sequence: CDR1 SGDLS, CDR2 YYNGEE. V dropped 0 bases and J dropped 2 bases, with 11 bases sitting between them. DNA for the CDR3: TGTGCCAGCAGCGTAGCGGGGGGATTCAACTATGGCTACACCTTC. This encodes CASSVAGGFNYGYTF.

The V gene is TRBV7-3, the J gene TRBJ2-3; D remains unclear. Germline V gene lookup returns CDR1 SGHTA and CDR2 FQGTGA. Trimming shortened V by 1 base and J by 2 bases, and 10 bases separated the two germline ends. This CDR3 has 15 residues. DNA of the CDR3: TGTGCCAGCAGCTTAAGCGGATCAAACACAGATACGCAGTATTTT. Amino acid sequence: CASSLSGSNTDTQYF.

The chain employs TRBV2 and TRBJ1-5, with no clear D. Trimming stripped 1 base from V and 2 bases from J, with 9 bases between. CDR3 length equals 15 residues. CDR1 and CDR2 (germline): SNHLY, FYNNEI. Written as DNA, the CDR3 is TGTGCCAGCAGTGAAGAGTCGGGTGGCAATCAGCCCCAGCATTTT. This encodes CASSEESGGNQPQHF.